The TCR beta chain under discussion was sequenced for a study of T cells in Graves' hyperthyroidism and ophthalmopathy. There are 14 residues in the CDR3. V was cut by 0 bases and J by 0 bases, with 6 bases left in between. Germline V lookup: CDR1 DFQATT, CDR2 SNEGSKA (reference sequence). RNA transcripts gave rise to amplified TCR beta CDR3 regions. When the TCR CDR3 underwent first-round RT-PCR, the HTBI primer set was used. TCRdb passed the multiplex PCR reads through MiXCR, listing each CDR3 protein once. The table has 370,000 or so distinct CDR3 sequences, roughly 25% seen once; the top ten hold around 79%.

Sequenced material: blood. The source is a man aged 50 or older with Graves' hyperthyroidism. The V call is TRBV20-1, the J call TRBJ2-1; D unclear. The CDR3 loop reads CSARDGSSYNEQFF. CDR3 DNA sequence: TGCAGTGCTAGAGACGGAAGCTCCTACAATGAGCAGTTCTTC.